The 31 T cell receptor beta chains below come from one sample, sequenced in a study of T cells in Graves' hyperthyroidism and ophthalmopathy (dated by TCRdb to the late 2010s). Library creation used multiplex PCR. The instrument was an Illumina HiSeq 2000. The TCR beta CDR3 regions were amplified from the RNA transcripts. A first-round RT-PCR of the TCR CDR3 used the HTBI primer set with the Qiagen OneStep RT-PCR kit. TCRdb redid the processing of the public reads, applying fastp at Q25 and MiXCR, and retained in-frame beta chains. When rows share a CDR3 protein, they turn into one entry using the most common DNA and genes. Here the sample has about 840,000 distinct CDR3 sequences; over 35% occur a single time. The top ten constitute 8.9% of the sample. The sequenced sample was blood. All receptors derive from a man aged 18 to 35 with Graves' hyperthyroidism.

This clonotype was seen at least ten times. The rearrangement uses TRBV2 and TRBJ2-5; 10 positions agree with TRBD2. Germline CDR1 and CDR2: SNHLY and FYNNEI. V trimming: 4 bases; J trimming: 1 base; junction bases outside the gene matches: 3. The CDR3 is made up of 15 amino acids. CDR3 loop: CASSGIAGGQETQYF. As DNA, the CDR3 is TGTGCCAGCAGTGGAATAGCGGGGGGCCAAGAGACCCAGTACTTC.

V and J are TRBV6-6 and TRBJ1-1, with 8 bases identical to TRBD1. The V gene end was trimmed by 4 bases and the J gene end by 4 bases; junction bases not matched to a gene: 5. Germline lookup yields CDR1 MNHNY and CDR2 SVGAGI (reference sequence). This CDR3 is 14 amino acids long. The CDR3 DNA sequence: TGTGCCAGCAGTTGGACAGGGCCCTCCACTGAAGCTTTCTTT. Translation: CASSWTGPSTEAFF.

The chain employs TRBV5-1 and TRBJ1-5, with 8 bases aligning to TRBD1. Germline-derived CDR1 and CDR2 are SGHRS and YFSETQ. There are 14 residues in the CDR3. V gave up 6 bases and J gave up 3 bases; unmatched junction bases: 5. The CDR3 region has the DNA TGCGCCAGCAAAGAACAGGGGGACAATCAGCCCCAGCATTTT. This encodes CASKEQGDNQPQHF.

As concerns this clonotype: Sequence at one end of the junction differs from germline and may be a read error. The rearrangement links TRBV29-1 to TRBJ1-2; weak D call: TRBD1 (6 bases). CDR3 size: 13 residues. Germline CDR1 SQVTM, CDR2 ANQGSEA. The CDR3, as DNA: TGCAGCGTCGAAGGGGGGGGCGCGGATGGCTACACCTTC. Its protein is CSVEGGGADGYTF. Filled out from reference TRBV29-1 and TRBJ1-2, the complete variable domain reads SAVISQKPSRDICQRGTSLTIQCQVDSQVTMMFWYRQQPGQSLTLIATANQGSEATYESGFVIDKFPISRPNLTFSTLTVSNMSPEDSSIYLCSVEGGGADGYTFGSGTRLTVV.

This clonotype was observed many times. The rearrangement links TRBV2 to TRBJ2-2; 9 bases map to TRBD1. CDR3 length equals 15 residues. J lost 1 base, V lost 6 bases, and 3 bases had no gene match. The germline gives CDR1 SNHLY, CDR2 FYNNEI. The chain's CDR3 is CASRTGQGNTGELFF. CDR3 nucleotide sequence: TGTGCCAGCAGAACGGGACAGGGGAACACCGGGGAGCTGTTTTTT.

CDR3 sequence reads: CASSQVGTRMETQYF. Here the CDR3 DNA reads TGCGCCAGCAGCCAAGTTGGGACTCGTATGGAGACCCAGTACTTC. The gene calls are TRBV4-3 and TRBJ2-5; D possibly corresponds to TRBD2 (6 bases). Germline V lookup: CDR1 LGHNA, CDR2 YSLEER. With 1 base removed from V and 5 bases from J, the gap between germline ends came to 14 bases. This CDR3 has 15 residues.

In regard to this clonotype: This may come from a read error, since a much larger clone is one base off. V is TRBV7-9 and J is TRBJ1-1; D perhaps matches TRBD1 (5 bases). This CDR3 region has 14 residues. Trimming removed 4 bases from V and 3 bases from J, with 12 bases in between. Germline assignment: CDR1 SEHNR and CDR2 FQNEAQ (reference sequence). The CDR3 region is CASSSGGRYTEAFF. The CDR3, as DNA: TGTGCCAGCAGCTCGGGGGGGAGGTACACTGAAGCTTTCTTT.

A few counts support this clonotype. Germline is not matched at one junction end, which may reflect a read error. V is TRBV10-3 and J is TRBJ2-7; D possibly corresponds to TRBD2 (6 bases). Germline CDR1 reads ENHRY; CDR2 reads SYGVKD. This CDR3 region has 13 residues. The CDR3 DNA follows: TGTGCCAGCAGTGGGGGGATCTACTACGAGCAGTACTTC. Translated: CASSGGIYYEQYF.

This clonotype was counted a few times. This sequence joins TRBV19 and TRBJ2-7; 9 nucleotides line up with TRBD2. With V trimmed by 4 bases and J by 4 bases, 14 bases remained unmatched. In germline, CDR1 is LNHDA, CDR2 SQIVND (reference sequence). This CDR3 has 17 residues. Here the CDR3 reads CASSRGSGLARSYEQYF. The CDR3 DNA is TGTGCCAGTAGTAGAGGATCCGGACTAGCGCGTTCATACGAGCAGTACTTC.

This clonotype appeared many times. The chain uses TRBV25-1 and TRBJ1-1; 7 bases match TRBD1. The CDR3 sequence is 15 residues long. Losses at the gene ends were 3 bases for V and 5 bases for J; bases not matched to a gene: 9. Germline V lookup: CDR1 MGHDK, CDR2 SYGVNS. CDR3: CASSDEQGVETEAFF. CDR3 nucleotide sequence: TGTGCCAGCAGTGACGAGCAGGGGGTGGAGACTGAAGCTTTCTTT. The full variable domain, its missing parts supplied by reference TRBV25-1 and TRBJ1-1, is EADIYQTPRYLVIGTGKKITLECSQTMGHDKMYWYQQDPGMELHLIHYSYGVNSTEKGDLSSESTVSRIRTEHFPLTLESARPSHTSQYLCASSDEQGVETEAFFGQGTRLTVV.

The gene calls are TRBV25-1 and TRBJ2-5, with 7 bases fitting TRBD1. The germline CDR1 and CDR2 sequences are MGHDK and SYGVNS. V dropped 4 bases and J dropped 5; count of bases not matched to a gene: 7. The CDR3 extends over 14 amino acids. Here the CDR3 DNA reads TGTGCCAGCAGTGCTAGACAGGGTTTGGAGACCCAGTACTTC. It translates to CASSARQGLETQYF. The complete variable domain, with remaining parts taken from reference TRBV25-1 and TRBJ2-5, reads EADIYQTPRYLVIGTGKKITLECSQTMGHDKMYWYQQDPGMELHLIHYSYGVNSTEKGDLSSESTVSRIRTEHFPLTLESARPSHTSQYLCASSARQGLETQYFGPGTRLLVL.

V and J are TRBV2 and TRBJ2-5; D not certain. The ends were cut back, 10 bases at V and 4 bases at J, with 4 bases in the middle. Germline CDR1 reads SNHLY; CDR2 reads FYNNEI. This CDR3 is built from 9 residues. In DNA, the CDR3 is TGTGCCAACTTAGAGACCCAGTACTTC. Translated: CANLETQYF.

This clonotype has more than one count but fewer than ten. The rearrangement links TRBV2 to TRBJ2-5; D is ambiguous. Germline V gene sequence: CDR1 SNHLY, CDR2 FYNNEI. CDR3 length equals 13 residues. V gave up 4 bases and J gave up 5 bases, with 11 bases separating them. The CDR3 loop is CASSVDAGETQYF. CDR3 DNA: TGTGCCAGCAGTGTGGACGCCGGTGAGACCCAGTACTTC.

Ten or more counts support this clonotype. V and J are TRBV10-3 and TRBJ2-7; 8 positions match TRBD1. The CDR3 contains 13 residues. V lost 8 bases and J lost 4; bases outside the gene matches: 7. The germline V gene encodes CDR1 ENHRY and CDR2 SYGVKD. For the CDR3, the DNA is TGTGCCATCTCTGGACAGGGCTTATACGAGCAGTACTTC. Its protein product is CAISGQGLYEQYF.

This clonotype was counted between two and nine times. The rearrangement uses TRBV20-1 and TRBJ1-1, with D tentatively TRBD1 (6 bases). This CDR3 has 15 residues. Trimming cost V 4 bases and J 2 bases, with 17 bases left between them. From germline, CDR1 is DFQATT and CDR2 SNEGSKA (reference sequence). This chain's CDR3 is CSAKVAGTTNTEAFF. In nucleotides, the CDR3 is TGCAGTGCTAAGGTGGCCGGGACAACCAACACTGAAGCTTTCTTT.

This chain joins TRBV6-1 and TRBJ2-6, with no clear D. This CDR3 region has 14 residues. The germline V gene has CDR1 MNHNS and CDR2 SASEGT. With 8 bases removed from V and 1 base from J, the gap between germline ends came to 9 bases. CDR3 sequence reads: CASGSFSGANVLTF. The CDR3 region has the DNA TGTGCCAGCGGTAGTTTTTCTGGGGCCAACGTCCTGACTTTC.

This clonotype was observed a handful of times. The gene calls are TRBV5-1 and TRBJ1-2; no definite D call. V gave up 1 base and J gave up 1 base, with 8 bases separating them. CDR1 and CDR2 (germline): SGHRS, YFSETQ. The CDR3 is 14 amino acids. CDR3 sequence reads: CASSLSGNNYGYTF. The CDR3 DNA sequence: TGCGCCAGCAGCTTGAGTGGGAATAACTATGGCTACACCTTC. The complete variable domain, with remaining parts taken from reference TRBV5-1 and TRBJ1-2, reads KAGVTQTPRYLIKTRGQQVTLSCSPISGHRSVSWYQQTPGQGLQFLFEYFSETQRNKGNFPGRFSGRQFSNSRSEMNVSTLELGDSALYLCASSLSGNNYGYTFGSGTRLTVV.

The chain employs TRBV10-3 and TRBJ2-7; maybe TRBD1 (6 bases). Germline assignment: CDR1 ENHRY and CDR2 SYGVKD. The CDR3 runs to 12 residues. The V end lost 5 bases, the J end lost 6 bases, and 11 bases lay between the germline ends. CDR3 amino acids: CAISSDSSEQYF. DNA for the CDR3: TGTGCCATCAGTTCGGACAGTTCCGAGCAGTACTTC.

This clonotype turned up a few times. CDR3 in amino acids: CASSYFYEQYF. As DNA, the CDR3 is TGTGCCAGCAGCTACTTCTACGAGCAGTACTTC. This chain links TRBV7-2 with TRBJ2-7; D gene uncertain. From germline, CDR1 is SGHTA and CDR2 FQGNSA. The germline V and J ends were trimmed by 4 bases and 3 bases, with 4 bases remaining between them. The CDR3 extends over 11 amino acids.

This clonotype has at least ten counts. The chain has TRBV20-1 and TRBJ2-7; TRBD2 aligns across 12 bases. Germline loops: CDR1 DFQATT, CDR2 SNEGSKA (reference sequence). The CDR3 is made up of 14 amino acids. The ends lost 5 bases at V and 2 bases at J; junction bases unmatched: 4. The CDR3 DNA is TGCAGTGCTGTGACTAGCGGGAGCGCCTACGAGCAGTACTTC. It translates to CSAVTSGSAYEQYF.

This clonotype was counted between two and nine times. This chain links TRBV20-1 with TRBJ2-7; 9 nucleotides agree with TRBD1. V lost 6 bases to trimming and J lost 4 bases; unmatched junction nucleotides: 7. The germline V gene has CDR1 DFQATT and CDR2 SNEGSKA (reference sequence). CDR3 length equals 13 residues. The CDR3: CSAKDRGIYEQYF. The CDR3 nucleotides are TGCAGTGCCAAAGACAGGGGGATTTACGAGCAGTACTTC.

This clonotype was counted ten times or more. CDR3 residues: CASSFTGNGDSPLHF. CDR3 bases: TGCGCCAGCAGCTTTACGGGAAACGGTGATTCACCCCTCCACTTT. V usage is TRBV5-1 and J usage is TRBJ1-6; D not certain. Germline V gene lookup returns CDR1 SGHRS and CDR2 YFSETQ. Trimming took off 2 bases at V and 8 bases at J, with 14 bases between the two ends. This CDR3 region has 15 residues.

CDR3 in amino acids: CASSDRGQAYEQYF. Here the CDR3 DNA reads TGTGCCAGCAGCGACAGGGGACAGGCCTACGAGCAGTACTTC. This chain uses TRBV7-8 with TRBJ2-7; 8 nucleotides align to TRBD1. Germline CDR1 and CDR2: SGHVS and FQNEAQ. The CDR3 has 14 amino acids. V shed 5 bases, J shed 2 bases, and the junction held 5 bases outside the gene matches.

This chain connects TRBV20-1 to TRBJ2-5, with 7 bases that match TRBD2. This CDR3 spans 13 amino acids. J was trimmed by 2 bases and V by 4 bases; bases with no gene match: 4. The germline V gene encodes CDR1 DFQATT and CDR2 SNEGSKA (reference sequence). CDR3 loop: CSANSGAQETQYF. The CDR3 nucleotides are TGCAGTGCTAACAGCGGGGCGCAAGAGACCCAGTACTTC.

This clonotype was detected ten times or more. The chain links TRBV25-1 to TRBJ1-5; D is unresolved. The CDR3 covers 12 residues. V lost 2 bases, J lost 9 bases, and 8 bases lay in between. Germline lookup yields CDR1 MGHDK and CDR2 SYGVNS. As DNA, the CDR3 is TGTGCCAGCAGTGAAGTTCGCACGCCCCAGCATTTT. It is translated as CASSEVRTPQHF. Variable domain in full (rest from reference TRBV25-1 and TRBJ1-5): EADIYQTPRYLVIGTGKKITLECSQTMGHDKMYWYQQDPGMELHLIHYSYGVNSTEKGDLSSESTVSRIRTEHFPLTLESARPSHTSQYLCASSEVRTPQHFGDGTRLSIL.

This chain links TRBV7-9 with TRBJ1-6; 8 bases agree with TRBD1. The V and J ends lost 5 bases and 6 bases, in that order; junction bases with no gene match: 6. This CDR3 spans 15 amino acids. The germline V gene encodes CDR1 SEHNR and CDR2 FQNEAQ (reference sequence). CDR3 in amino acids: CASSPSGQGNSPLHF. CDR3 coding DNA: TGTGCCAGCAGCCCAAGTGGACAGGGTAATTCACCCCTCCACTTT.

The V call is TRBV7-8, the J call TRBJ2-7, with 7 bases identical to TRBD2. This CDR3 is built from 16 residues. Trimming took 6 bases from V and 3 from J; bases not matched to a gene: 14. In germline, CDR1 is SGHVS, CDR2 FQNEAQ. CDR3 sequence reads: CASSPNGGTVRYEQYF. The CDR3 DNA reads as TGTGCCAGCAGTCCAAACGGGGGGACCGTACGCTACGAGCAGTACTTC.

This clonotype came up many times. The rearrangement links TRBV7-2 to TRBJ1-2; D is unresolved. Trimming took off 1 base at V and 5 bases at J, with 11 bases between the two ends. CDR3 length equals 14 residues. Germline CDR1 and CDR2: SGHTA and FQGNSA. CDR3 nucleotide sequence: TGTGCCAGCAGCTTAGTTTCGGAGGCATATGGCTACACCTTC. Protein: CASSLVSEAYGYTF. Together with reference TRBV7-2 and TRBJ1-2, the CDR3 gives the full variable domain: GAGVSQSPSNKVTEKGKDVELRCDPISGHTALYWYRQSLGQGLEFLIYFQGNSAPDKSGLPSDRFSAERTGGSVSTLTIQRTQQEDSAVYLCASSLVSEAYGYTFGSGTRLTVV.

The chain couples TRBV4-1 to TRBJ2-7; D not resolved. Trimming took off 0 bases at V and 1 base at J, with 13 bases between the two ends. The CDR3 is made up of 16 amino acids. Germline CDR1 and CDR2: MGHRA and YSYEKL. CDR3 amino acids: CASSQDRLETSYEQYF. For the CDR3, the DNA is TGCGCCAGCAGCCAAGATCGGCTGGAGACGTCCTACGAGCAGTACTTC.

As for this clonotype: Since a much larger clone is just one base distant, this may be a read error. This chain connects TRBV20-1 to TRBJ1-3, with TRBD1 as a possible D gene (6 bases). Looked up from germline, CDR1 is DFQATT and CDR2 is SNEGSKA (reference sequence). Deletions cut 1 base from V and 0 bases from J, with 7 bases between. CDR3 length equals 14 residues. The CDR3 coding sequence is TGCAGTGCTAGAGGGACAGCCTCTGGAAACACCATATATTTT. Translating it yields CSARGTASGNTIYF.

Only a few counts were recorded for this clonotype. This chain links TRBV20-1 with TRBJ2-7; 11 nucleotides match TRBD2. The CDR3 extends over 15 amino acids. With 3 bases clipped from V and 9 bases from J, the junction kept 13 bases outside the gene matches. Germline lookup yields CDR1 DFQATT and CDR2 SNEGSKA (reference sequence). This CDR3 reads CSASSTSGGHSRQYF. As DNA, the CDR3 is TGCAGTGCTAGCTCAACTAGCGGGGGCCACAGTAGGCAGTACTTC.